This T cell receptor beta chain was sequenced during a study of blood T cell repertoires in COVID-19 (dated by TCRdb to 2020 to 2022). Study-level background: Collaborator samples came from the United States, Italy and Spain and covered acute and convalescent phases of COVID-19. The prospective study material was composed of cDNA or gDNA derived from T cells, B-cell-depleted T cells, or PBMCs. Deeply sampled blood TCRbeta repertoires from subjects exposed to, actively infected with, or recovered from COVID-19 were included in the dataset. The repertoires were made available in a free public database intended to serve as a resource for research on the immune response to SARS-CoV-2. The samples were drawn from the first 160 participants of the ongoing ImmuneRACE study and from roughly 1,300 subjects provided by 6 global collaborators. Nearly every sample came with metadata listing a de-identified subject ID, COVID-19 status, age in years and sex. Where available, HLA class I and class II types were obtained from metadata supplied by the sample provider rather than from assay-based typing. Summary of the overall study and its limitations: Clinical and demographic metadata were provided uncurated, with the amount varying by source and participant.

V has 3 bases trimmed and J has 9 bases trimmed; junction bases matching no gene number 6. According to the germline V gene, CDR1 reads MDHEN and CDR2 reads SYDVKM. The CDR3 spans 15 residues, from the cysteine through the phenylalanine. Only CDR3 DNA remains: 45 bases, in frame from the first base. TCRbeta CDR3 regions were amplified from genomic DNA by means of the immunoSEQ Assay, a bias-controlled multiplex PCR. As for the authors' bioinformatics: Nucleated cell counts per sample were estimated from amplification of reference gene primers within the assay. To quantify the absolute abundance of each unique TCRbeta CDR3 rearrangement, sequence reads were collapsed and filtered. For each sample, productive Simpson clonality was calculated as the square root of Simpson's diversity index over productive rearrangements. The table was pulled from immuneACCESS by TCRdb, which kept in-frame rearrangements only. Such tables lose some clones; where checked, under half of the loss comes from unresolved V genes, and the rest has no known cause. The V and J calls and the clone size are those of that table, but D and trimming were determined from the DNA. The sample includes approximately 94,000 clones, with 88% observed a single time. 7.5% to 10% of the sample goes to the ten largest clones.

For this clone: Its specific antigen is unknown. Nothing much larger sits one base from this clone, and base qualities are not available.

Collaborating institutions collected whole blood in K2EDTA tubes following their own protocols. Collaborator samples were shipped for TCRbeta analysis as frozen whole blood, isolated PBMCs, or DNA extracted from either sample type. This receptor was taken from a woman between 70 and 85 years old with acute or convalescent COVID-19. Sequencing input: peripheral blood. Recombination connected TRBV28 to TRBJ1-6; 9 of the junction bases match TRBD1. The sequence in DNA is TGTGCCAGCAGTTTTGGGACAGGGAAAACTTCACCCCTCCACTTT. Its protein is CASSFGTGKTSPLHF.